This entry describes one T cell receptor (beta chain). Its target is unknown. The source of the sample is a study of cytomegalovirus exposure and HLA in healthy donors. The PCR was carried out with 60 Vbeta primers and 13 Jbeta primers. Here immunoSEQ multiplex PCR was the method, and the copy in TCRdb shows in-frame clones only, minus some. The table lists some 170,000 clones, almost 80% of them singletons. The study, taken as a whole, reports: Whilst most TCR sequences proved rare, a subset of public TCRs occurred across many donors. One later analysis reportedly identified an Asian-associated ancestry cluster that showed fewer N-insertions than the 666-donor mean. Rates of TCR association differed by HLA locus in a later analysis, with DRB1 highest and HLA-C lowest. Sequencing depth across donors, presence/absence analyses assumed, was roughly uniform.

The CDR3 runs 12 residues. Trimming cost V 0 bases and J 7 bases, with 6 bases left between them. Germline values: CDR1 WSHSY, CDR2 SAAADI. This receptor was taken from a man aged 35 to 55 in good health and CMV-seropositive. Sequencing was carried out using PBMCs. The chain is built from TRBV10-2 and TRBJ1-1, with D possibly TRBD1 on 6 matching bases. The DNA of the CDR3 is TGCGCCAGCAGTGAGTCGGACAGTGAAGCTTTCTTT. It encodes CASSESDSEAFF.